These 27 T cell receptor beta chains were all obtained from the same sample, sequenced in a study of T cell repertoires in cytomegalovirus infection. TCRdb reprocessed the reads via MiXCR and lists one record per CDR3 protein. The data show 740,000 or so distinct CDR3 sequences, about 40% seen once. The sample comprised PBMCs. Source of these receptors: a human donor in good health (CMV status not recorded). Some clones in this sample may be carry-over from other donors' samples.

In this sample, this clonotype turned up many times. The V call is TRBV7-2, the J call TRBJ1-6; the D is unclear. Trimming stripped 1 base from V and 7 bases from J, with 5 bases between. CDR1 and CDR2 from the germline V gene are SGHTA and FQGNSA. The CDR3 length is 13 residues. Here the CDR3 reads CASSLDPNSPLHF. CDR3 coding DNA: TGTGCCAGCAGCTTAGATCCCAATTCACCCCTCCACTTT.

This clonotype was counted between two and nine times. The chain recombines TRBV6-5 with TRBJ2-3, with D unclear. Germline V gives CDR1 MNHEY, CDR2 SVGAGI. The CDR3 loop spans 15 amino acids. The germline V and J ends were trimmed by 2 bases and 0 bases, with 9 bases remaining between them. The CDR3 is CASSYAGSSTDTQYF. Written as DNA, the CDR3 is TGTGCCAGCAGTTACGCAGGTTCTAGCACAGATACGCAGTATTTT.

In regard to this clonotype: The CDR3 carries no conserved terminal phenylalanine or tryptophan, so it likely arises from a read error. The genes are TRBV5-1 and TRBJ2-5; D gene uncertain. This CDR3 region has 14 residues. V lost 2 bases and J lost 1, with 9 bases in between. The germline V gene has CDR1 SGHRS and CDR2 YFSETQ. The CDR3 here is CASSLGSSQETQYL. The CDR3 nucleotides read TGCGCCAGCAGCTTAGGAAGCAGCCAAGAGACCCAGTACTTA.

This clonotype was observed a few times. This chain links TRBV7-2 with TRBJ2-1; D is ambiguous. With 5 bases removed from V and 2 bases from J, the gap between germline ends came to 7 bases. Germline V gene lookup returns CDR1 SGHTA and CDR2 FQGNSA. The CDR3 totals 13 residues. CDR3 coding DNA: TGTGCCAGCAGCCGAGGACCCTACAATGAGCAGTTCTTC. This sequence encodes CASSRGPYNEQFF.

This clonotype has more than one count but fewer than ten. The V gene is TRBV11-3, the J gene TRBJ2-2; 11 bases match TRBD2. Unmatched junction bases numbered 6, after V lost 4 bases and J lost 2 bases. Germline values: CDR1 SGHNT, CDR2 YENEEA. The CDR3 has 17 residues. CDR3 sequence (DNA): TGTGCCAGCAGCTCCCCCGGGACTAGCGGCAACACCGGGGAGCTGTTTTTT. Amino acid sequence: CASSSPGTSGNTGELFF.

The rearrangement links TRBV14 to TRBJ1-1; maybe TRBD1 (6 bases). The CDR3 is made up of 15 amino acids. The V gene lost 3 bases and the J gene lost 7 bases, with 18 bases spanning the gap. Per the germline V gene, CDR1 is SGHDN and CDR2 is FVKESK. CDR3 DNA sequence: TGTGCCAGCAGCCAGGGGCGGGGGGCGTCGGATGAAGCTTTCTTT. It encodes CASSQGRGASDEAFF.

V and J are TRBV19 and TRBJ2-4; the D gene is possibly TRBD1 (7 bases). Germline CDR1 LNHDA, CDR2 SQIVND (reference sequence). V shed 3 bases and J shed 1 base, with 22 bases lying between them. This CDR3 comprises 19 residues. The DNA for the CDR3 is TGTGCCAGTAGTATTTGGGCAGGGGGGCACCCAGCGGCCAAAAACATTCAGTACTTC. As protein: CASSIWAGGHPAAKNIQYF.

This clonotype was observed a handful of times. The V call is TRBV24-1, the J call TRBJ2-5, with D perhaps given as TRBD1 or TRBD2 (5 bases each). The V gene's germline CDR1 is KGHDR and CDR2 SFDVKD. The V end lost 4 bases, the J end lost 7 bases, and 15 bases lay between the germline ends. The CDR3 totals 14 residues. CDR3 nucleotide sequence: TGTGCCACCAGTGAAGCTGGGACGGATGGGACCCAGTACTTC. Its protein product is CATSEAGTDGTQYF.

In this sample, this clonotype turned up many times. This chain uses TRBV7-8 with TRBJ2-4, with 11 bases lining up with TRBD2. This CDR3 has 19 residues. Germline V gene sequence: CDR1 SGHVS, CDR2 FQNEAQ. The V gene end was trimmed by 4 bases and the J gene end by 1 base; junction bases not matched to a gene: 12. The CDR3 region is CASSSRLAGSKMAKNIQYF. The CDR3 bases are TGTGCCAGCAGCTCACGACTAGCGGGAAGCAAGATGGCCAAAAACATTCAGTACTTC.

The chain uses TRBV25-1 and TRBJ2-3, with D perhaps TRBD2 (5 bases). Germline V gene sequence: CDR1 MGHDK, CDR2 SYGVNS. The CDR3 length is 13 residues. V was pared by 5 bases and J by 9 bases, with 15 bases between. CDR3 bases: TGTGCCAGCAGTATATTCGGGTGGAGGACGCAGTATTTT. Amino acids: CASSIFGWRTQYF. Full variable domain (remainder filled in from reference TRBV25-1 and TRBJ2-3): EADIYQTPRYLVIGTGKKITLECSQTMGHDKMYWYQQDPGMELHLIHYSYGVNSTEKGDLSSESTVSRIRTEHFPLTLESARPSHTSQYLCASSIFGWRTQYFGPGTRLTVL.

This chain's CDR3 is CASSLAGGGRGQFF. Here the CDR3 DNA reads TGTGCCAGCAGTCTAGCGGGAGGGGGCCGGGGGCAGTTCTTC. The J gene is TRBJ2-1, the V gene TRBV28; TRBD2 matches 12 bases. Germline V gene data show CDR1 as MDHEN and CDR2 as SYDVKM. After removal of 5 bases from V and 12 bases from J, the junction contained 8 bases not matched to a gene. CDR3 length equals 14 residues.

Only a few counts were recorded for this clonotype. The chain couples TRBV7-9 to TRBJ1-4; 8 nucleotides line up with TRBD1. Germline V CDR1 and CDR2: SEHNR, FQNEAQ (reference sequence). This CDR3 region has 15 residues. V shed 6 bases, J shed 8 bases, and the junction held 11 bases outside the gene matches. The CDR3 nucleotides are TGTGCCAGCAGGGAAACAGGGGGAATTGGCGAAAAACTGTTTTTT. It encodes CASRETGGIGEKLFF.

The genes are TRBV18 and TRBJ2-5; D not certain. Germline V gene lookup returns CDR1 KGHSH and CDR2 LQKENI. Trimming cost V 1 base and J 1 base, with 16 bases left between them. The CDR3 spans 17 residues. DNA for the CDR3: TGTGCCAGCTCACCACGCTTCGAACCGATAGGCCAAGAGACCCAGTACTTC. Residues: CASSPRFEPIGQETQYF.

The chain is built from TRBV30 and TRBJ2-1, with 9 bases matching TRBD1. The CDR3 is 13 residues long. With 3 bases clipped from V and 4 bases from J, the junction kept 1 base outside the gene matches. The V gene's germline CDR1 is GTSNPN and CDR2 SVGIG (reference sequence). CDR3 in DNA: TGTGCCTGGAGGGACAGGGGTTACAATGAGCAGTTCTTC. Its protein is CAWRDRGYNEQFF.

The J gene is TRBJ2-1, the V gene TRBV28; 14 nucleotides match TRBD2. This CDR3 has 16 residues. J was trimmed by 8 bases and V by 4 bases; bases with no gene match: 7. CDR1 and CDR2 (germline): MDHEN, SYDVKM. This chain's CDR3 is CASSSRLAGGRDEQFF. As DNA, the CDR3 is TGTGCCAGCAGTTCTCGACTAGCGGGAGGGCGGGATGAGCAGTTCTTC.

This clonotype was seen a few times. The chain carries TRBV28 and TRBJ2-5; D is possibly TRBD1 (5 bases). The V end lost 10 bases, the J end lost 2 bases, and 11 bases lay between the germline ends. Germline CDR1 and CDR2: MDHEN and SYDVKM. CDR3 length equals 12 residues. CDR3 sequence reads: CATGQLQETQYF. In nucleotides, the CDR3 is TGTGCCACCGGACAACTACAAGAGACCCAGTACTTC.

Many counts were recorded for this clonotype. The chain employs TRBV12-3 or TRBV12-4 and TRBJ2-5, with TRBD1 matching over 7 bases. V dropped 5 bases and J dropped 1; count of bases not matched to a gene: 4. The CDR3 covers 14 residues. The CDR3 sequence: CASSLQGSQETQYF. CDR3 nucleotides: TGTGCCAGCAGTCTACAGGGGTCCCAAGAGACCCAGTACTTC.

The rearrangement uses TRBV28 and TRBJ1-3, with 9 bases identical to TRBD1. In germline, CDR1 is MDHEN, CDR2 SYDVKM. J gave up 4 bases and V 6 bases, and 10 bases lay outside the gene matches. The CDR3 sequence is 16 residues long. The CDR3 nucleotides are TGTGCCAGCAGGCTAATACAGGGGGCAAGGGGAAACACCATATATTTT. Its protein is CASRLIQGARGNTIYF.

V gene TRBV14 combines with J gene TRBJ2-1; 10 bases line up with TRBD2. The CDR3 spans 15 residues. After removal of 1 base from V and 10 bases from J, the junction contained 7 bases not matched to a gene. Germline V lookup: CDR1 SGHDN, CDR2 FVKESK. The CDR3 protein is CASSQAGTSVGEQFF. CDR3 coding DNA: TGTGCCAGCAGCCAAGCCGGGACTAGCGTCGGGGAGCAGTTCTTC.

V usage is TRBV7-8 and J usage is TRBJ1-1, with D unclear. Germline CDR1 is SGHVS and CDR2 is FQNEAQ. V lost 5 bases to trimming and J lost 6 bases, with 16 bases between them. The CDR3 length is 14 residues. CDR3 coding DNA: TGTGCCAGCAGCAACCTCAGATCCCTTCCTGAAGCTTTCTTT. Its protein product is CASSNLRSLPEAFF.

This clonotype was observed a few times. V gene TRBV7-9 combines with J gene TRBJ2-5; D is perhaps TRBD2 (5 bases). Germline CDR1 is SEHNR and CDR2 is FQNEAQ (reference sequence). This CDR3 comprises 16 residues. Trimming cost V 1 base and J 2 bases, with 14 bases left between them. This CDR3 reads CASSLVPSRGQETQYF. For the CDR3, the DNA is TGTGCCAGCAGCTTAGTTCCTAGCAGAGGGCAAGAGACCCAGTACTTC.

The chain combines TRBV27 with TRBJ2-7; D may be TRBD1 (5 bases). The germline V and J ends were trimmed by 8 bases and 10 bases, with 15 bases remaining between them. Germline CDR1 MNHEY, CDR2 SMNVEV (reference sequence). CDR3 length equals 11 residues. DNA of the CDR3: TGTGCCAGCCGTTCTGTGGACACCCAGTACTTC. This translates into CASRSVDTQYF.

There are a few counts of this clonotype. As DNA, the CDR3 is TGTGCCAGCAGCCAACACCATGAGATAGGGGGGACCGGGGAGCTGTTTTTT. Protein product: CASSQHHEIGGTGELFF. The rearrangement uses TRBV11-2 and TRBJ2-2, with D perhaps given as TRBD1 or TRBD2 (6 bases each). Trimming left V 5 bases short and J 5 bases short, with 21 bases between. The V gene's germline CDR1 is SGHAT and CDR2 FQNNGV. The CDR3 runs to 17 residues.

V gene TRBV15 combines with J gene TRBJ2-1, with TRBD1 identical over 7 bases. CDR1 is LNHNV, CDR2 YYDKDF, per germline (reference sequence). CDR3 length equals 17 residues. The V segment lost 0 bases and the J segment 7 bases; nucleotides outside the gene matches: 12. The CDR3 loop reads CATSRESGQGVKNEQFF. CDR3 nucleotides: TGTGCCACCAGCAGAGAATCTGGGCAGGGGGTAAAGAATGAGCAGTTCTTC. Drawing the rest from reference TRBV15 and TRBJ2-1, the complete variable domain is DAMVIQNPRYQVTQFGKPVTLSCSQTLNHNVMYWYQQKSSQAPKLLFHYYDKDFNNEADTPDNFQSRRPNTSFCFLDIRSPGLGDTAMYLCATSRESGQGVKNEQFFGPGTRLTVL.

This clonotype was seen a handful of times. The rearrangement links TRBV2 to TRBJ1-4, with D possibly TRBD1 on 5 matching bases. Germline V gives CDR1 SNHLY, CDR2 FYNNEI. V lost 6 bases and J lost 0, with 20 bases in between. CDR3 length equals 18 residues. CDR3 sequence reads: CASSLFLTTAATNEKLFF. The CDR3 bases are TGTGCCAGCAGCCTCTTCCTCACGACAGCTGCAACTAATGAAAAACTGTTTTTT.

This chain links TRBV11-1 with TRBJ2-1; 9 bases line up with TRBD2. V lost 1 base, J lost 7 bases, and 8 bases stayed unmatched. The CDR3 is 16 amino acids. Per the germline V gene, CDR1 is SGHAT and CDR2 is FQDESV (reference sequence). CDR3 coding DNA: TGTGCCAGCAGCTTAGTCTCTAGCGGGAAGTTAAATGAGCAGTTCTTC. The encoded protein is CASSLVSSGKLNEQFF. The whole variable domain, filled in from reference TRBV11-1 and TRBJ2-1, reads EAEVAQSPRYKITEKSQAVAFWCDPISGHATLYWYRQILGQGPELLVQFQDESVVDDSQLPKDRFSAERLKGVDSTLKIQPAELGDSAMYLCASSLVSSGKLNEQFFGPGTRLTVL.

This clonotype was counted ten times or more. The gene calls are TRBV6-1 and TRBJ2-5, with a weak D call TRBD1 (5 bases). CDR3 length equals 15 residues. Trimming left V 6 bases short and J 4 bases short, with 18 bases between. Looked up from germline, CDR1 is MNHNS and CDR2 is SASEGT. The CDR3 nucleotides read TGTGCCAGCAGCAACGCGGCAGGGTTAACAGAGACCCAGTACTTC. Translated, it gives CASSNAAGLTETQYF.